Here is one T cell receptor (beta chain) with its context. Measured with immunoSEQ multiplex PCR; TCRdb has only the in-frame clones, and not every one. The table shows 350,000 to 450,000 clones, with more than 80% occurring only once. The sample comes from a study of control samples from healthy donors and cancer patients. With 7 bases removed from V and 0 bases from J, the gap between germline ends came to 25 bases. CDR1 and CDR2 (germline): WNHNN, SYGVQD (reference sequence). The CDR3 spans 18 residues. This TCR was recovered from a man aged 35-49 years with head and neck cancer. Sequenced: PBMCs. The chain couples TRBV10-1 to TRBJ2-7, with D tentatively TRBD2 (5 bases). In DNA form, the CDR3 reads TGCGCCAGCAAATTATCCTTATATGCTAGCCCCCACTCCTACGAGCAGTACTTC. Encoded protein: CASKLSLYASPHSYEQYF.